This entry lists 26 T cell receptor beta chains sequenced from one sample in a study of T-cell memory formation after mild COVID-19. In TCRdb, the 5' RACE reads were re-called with MiXCR into one record per CDR3 protein. The sample has just under 550,000 distinct CDR3 sequences; around 20% are singletons. Sequencing was carried out using PBMCs or a T cell subset sorted from them (not recorded which). Receptor source: an adult woman who had mild COVID-19 (a few samples of this study predate the infection). Cell type and time point are not known.

The chain couples TRBV3-1 to TRBJ1-1; D ambiguous. The V gene lost 1 base and the J gene lost 4 bases, with 10 bases spanning the gap. In germline, CDR1 is LGHDT, CDR2 YNNKEL (reference sequence). The CDR3 spans 14 residues. The CDR3 DNA is TGTGCCAGCAGCCAAGTCGACATTGTCACTGAAGCTTTCTTT. Translating gives CASSQVDIVTEAFF.

This clonotype was detected a few times. The genes are TRBV6-1 and TRBJ1-1, with unresolved D. V shed 3 bases and J shed 0 bases, with 14 bases lying between them. The CDR3 runs 16 residues. Germline loops: CDR1 MNHNS, CDR2 SASEGT. The CDR3 is CASSDRQTVMNTEAFF. The CDR3, as DNA: TGTGCCAGCAGTGATCGGCAGACCGTCATGAACACTGAAGCTTTCTTT.

The chain couples TRBV30 to TRBJ1-2, with D perhaps matching TRBD1 (6 bases). This CDR3 is built from 13 residues. The V and J ends lost 4 bases and 6 bases respectively, with 15 bases between them. Germline CDR1 reads GTSNPN; CDR2 reads SVGIG (reference sequence). The CDR3 loop is CAWIRGGMDGYTF. In DNA, the CDR3 is TGTGCCTGGATCCGAGGGGGGATGGATGGCTACACCTTC. The full variable domain, with the rest looked up from reference TRBV30 and TRBJ1-2, is SQTIHQWPATLVQPVGSPLSLECTVEGTSNPNLYWYRQAAGRGLQLLFYSVGIGQISSEVPQNLSASRPQDRQFILSSKKLLLSDSGFYLCAWIRGGMDGYTFGSGTRLTVV.

There are a few counts of this clonotype. J is TRBJ1-4 and V is TRBV7-8; D remains unclear. CDR3 length: 18 amino acids. The V end was cut by 1 base, the J end by 0 bases, with 15 bases between. Germline V lookup: CDR1 SGHVS, CDR2 FQNEAQ. The CDR3 nucleotides are TGTGCCAGCAGCTTAGTTTCGCGACCCACCGCAACTAATGAAAAACTGTTTTTT. Translation: CASSLVSRPTATNEKLFF.

Written as DNA, the CDR3 is TGTGCCAGCAGGCCAGGCGGAGGAAACACCATATATTTT. Translation: CASRPGGGNTIYF. V usage is TRBV5-5 and J usage is TRBJ1-3; D not certain. This CDR3 comprises 13 residues. Germline V lookup: CDR1 SGHKS, CDR2 YYEKEE (reference sequence). V gave up 5 bases and J gave up 4 bases, with 10 bases separating them.

J is TRBJ2-1 and V is TRBV7-2; TRBD1 agrees at 7 bases. Trimming at V came to 5 bases and at J to 10 bases, leaving 17 bases not matched to a gene. The CDR3 is 16 residues long. Germline CDR1 SGHTA, CDR2 FQGNSA. Written as DNA, the CDR3 is TGTGCCAGCAGCCCAAGTTCGCCAGGGGGAGACGACGAGCAGTTCTTC. It is translated as CASSPSSPGGDDEQFF.

This clonotype was observed at least ten times. The chain is built from TRBV7-6 and TRBJ2-3, with 8 bases aligning to TRBD2. The germline CDR1 and CDR2 sequences are SGHVS and FNYEAQ. Trimming at V came to 3 bases and at J to 3 bases, leaving 5 bases not matched to a gene. This CDR3 has 15 residues. The CDR3 here is CASSFGGAATDTQYF. The CDR3, as DNA: TGTGCCAGCAGCTTCGGGGGGGCGGCGACAGATACGCAGTATTTT.

CDR3 residues: CDILDGRSGNTIYF. The CDR3 DNA follows: TGTGACATACTGGACGGCAGAAGTGGAAACACCATATATTTT. The gene calls are TRBV28 and TRBJ1-3; D is unresolved. Germline V lookup: CDR1 MDHEN, CDR2 SYDVKM. The CDR3 spans 14 residues.

This clonotype has only a few counts. The chain links TRBV3-1 to TRBJ2-3; D is uncertain. The V gene lost 1 base and the J gene lost 6 bases, with 20 bases spanning the gap. Germline V gives CDR1 LGHDT, CDR2 YNNKEL (reference sequence). This CDR3 comprises 17 residues. The CDR3 here is CASSQVSGLSARDTQYF. The CDR3 nucleotides read TGTGCCAGCAGCCAAGTTTCGGGCCTCTCGGCGAGGGATACGCAGTATTTT.

The chain links TRBV7-8 to TRBJ2-1; 10 nucleotides line up with TRBD1. This CDR3 is 15 amino acids long. CDR1 and CDR2 from the germline V gene are SGHVS and FQNEAQ. V lost 1 base and J lost 6; bases outside the gene matches: 3. CDR3 DNA sequence: TGTGCCAGCAGCTTAGGACAGGGGGCCGGCAATGAGCAGTTCTTC. Translated: CASSLGQGAGNEQFF.

The chain links TRBV29-1 to TRBJ1-2; no reliable D call. CDR3 size: 12 residues. Trimming removed 6 bases at V and 5 bases at J, with 13 bases between. Germline V gives CDR1 SQVTM, CDR2 ANQGSEA. CDR3 bases: TGCAGCGTGACCGGCCTTGGATATGGCTACACCTTC. This codes for CSVTGLGYGYTF.

This clonotype was detected ten times or more. This chain connects TRBV6-1 to TRBJ2-5; TRBD1 matches at 10 bases. CDR3 length: 14 amino acids. V shed 10 bases, J shed 4 bases, and the junction held 9 bases outside the gene matches. Germline V gene data show CDR1 as MNHNS and CDR2 as SASEGT. Here the CDR3 DNA reads TGTGCCACGGTCCGGGACAGGGGTCGAGAGACCCAGTACTTC. Its protein is CATVRDRGRETQYF.

The rearrangement links TRBV4-1 to TRBJ1-6; D is ambiguous. The CDR3 totals 15 residues. V lost 8 bases, J lost 6 bases, and 17 bases lay in between. Per the germline V gene, CDR1 is MGHRA and CDR2 is YSYEKL. The CDR3 coding sequence is TGCGCCAGCCAACCCCTGAGACCCGCTAATTCACCCCTCCACTTT. As protein: CASQPLRPANSPLHF.

The chain combines TRBV12-3 or TRBV12-4 with TRBJ1-3, with unresolved D. The CDR3 covers 14 residues. V lost 6 bases and J 3 bases, leaving 12 bases between the germline ends. CDR3 in amino acids: CASSRPSHGNTIYF. The CDR3, as DNA: TGTGCCAGCAGCCGACCGTCTCATGGAAACACCATATATTTT.

This clonotype was seen many times. The chain recombines TRBV3-1 with TRBJ2-7; the D gene is possibly TRBD2 (6 bases). Germline V gene data show CDR1 as LGHDT and CDR2 as YNNKEL (reference sequence). The ends were cut back, 4 bases at V and 9 bases at J, with 16 bases in the middle. The CDR3 has 13 residues. The CDR3 spells CASSPRDSLGQYF. CDR3 nucleotides: TGTGCCAGCAGCCCGCGGGACTCGCTGGGGCAGTACTTC.

The chain joins TRBV19 to TRBJ2-3; D unresolved. Looked up from germline, CDR1 is LNHDA and CDR2 is SQIVND (reference sequence). This CDR3 is 13 amino acids long. V was cut by 5 bases and J by 2 bases, with 8 bases left in between. The CDR3 protein is CASSAAFTDTQYF. The CDR3 coding sequence is TGTGCCAGTAGTGCGGCTTTCACAGATACGCAGTATTTT.

The J gene is TRBJ1-6, the V gene TRBV7-2; D is unclear. The ends were cut back, 1 base at V and 13 bases at J, with 11 bases in the middle. Per the germline V gene, CDR1 is SGHTA and CDR2 is FQGNSA. This CDR3 has 13 residues. CDR3 DNA sequence: TGTGCCAGCAGCTTAGGAGTGGCTAGCCCCCTCCACTTT. Amino acids: CASSLGVASPLHF.

This clonotype was observed a few times. The chain has TRBV6-6 and TRBJ2-7; D is possibly TRBD2 (5 bases). V gave up 7 bases and J gave up 3 bases, with 16 bases separating them. Germline V gives CDR1 MNHNY, CDR2 SVGAGI (reference sequence). This CDR3 comprises 14 residues. The CDR3 region has the DNA TGTGCCAGCACCCCCGCGGACTCGTTCTACGAGCAGTACTTC. Protein product: CASTPADSFYEQYF.

This chain joins TRBV7-2 and TRBJ1-2, with 7 positions matching TRBD1. The CDR3 runs to 15 residues. The V and J ends lost 2 bases and 4 bases, in that order; junction bases with no gene match: 7. Germline values: CDR1 SGHTA, CDR2 FQGNSA. CDR3 coding DNA: TGTGCCAGCAGCTTATTAGGCAGGGGGGCCTATGGCTACACCTTC. Protein: CASSLLGRGAYGYTF.

This chain joins TRBV3-1 and TRBJ2-4; a weak D match, TRBD2 (6 bases). CDR3 length: 15 amino acids. The V gene's germline CDR1 is LGHDT and CDR2 YNNKEL (reference sequence). V lost 4 bases to trimming and J lost 5 bases, with 15 bases between them. DNA of the CDR3: TGTGCCAGCAGCCCCTCGGGGGTCAGGGAAAACATTCAGTACTTC. It specifies CASSPSGVRENIQYF.

The V call is TRBV19, the J call TRBJ2-7; 9 bases align to TRBD2. Unmatched junction bases numbered 15, after V lost 9 bases and J lost 6 bases. CDR1 and CDR2 (germline): LNHDA, SQIVND (reference sequence). This CDR3 region has 15 residues. CDR3 region: CASLHSGRSQSEQYF. The CDR3 DNA reads as TGTGCCAGCCTTCATAGCGGGAGATCCCAGTCCGAGCAGTACTTC.

The rearrangement joins TRBV27 to TRBJ2-3; D is uncertain. The germline gives CDR1 MNHEY, CDR2 SMNVEV (reference sequence). V was pared by 6 bases and J by 6 bases, with 22 bases between. The CDR3 is 16 residues long. CDR3: CASSPSLAVPEDTQYF. The CDR3 DNA reads TGTGCCAGCAGCCCATCGCTGGCAGTCCCGGAGGATACGCAGTATTTT.

This chain links TRBV7-9 with TRBJ2-1; TRBD2 aligns across 11 bases. Trimming cost V 4 bases and J 3 bases; bases outside gene matches: 5. This CDR3 contains 16 residues. Germline V lookup: CDR1 SEHNR, CDR2 FQNEAQ (reference sequence). This CDR3 reads CASSYAGTSGYNEQFF. CDR3 DNA sequence: TGTGCCAGCAGCTATGCCGGGACTAGCGGCTACAATGAGCAGTTCTTC.

A few counts support this clonotype. The chain carries TRBV27 and TRBJ2-2; TRBD1 might be the D (5 bases). The V gene's germline CDR1 is MNHEY and CDR2 SMNVEV (reference sequence). CDR3 length: 14 residues. Trimming left V 2 bases short and J 7 bases short, with 11 bases between. CDR3 loop: CASSLSRDVGELFF. The CDR3 DNA follows: TGTGCCAGCAGTTTAAGCAGGGATGTCGGGGAGCTGTTTTTT.

The chain employs TRBV7-2 and TRBJ1-1; tentative D call: TRBD1 (6 bases). This CDR3 comprises 15 residues. Germline lookup yields CDR1 SGHTA and CDR2 FQGNSA. V lost 1 base to trimming and J lost 1 base, with 10 bases between them. The chain's CDR3 is CASSLGGTTNTEAFF. CDR3 coding DNA: TGTGCCAGCAGCTTAGGTGGGACAACGAACACTGAAGCTTTCTTT.

This clonotype was seen more than once but under ten times. The chain is built from TRBV5-6 and TRBJ2-5; TRBD2 matches at 11 bases. Per germline, CDR1 SGHDT and CDR2 YYEEEE. This CDR3 is built from 15 residues. J was trimmed by 3 bases and V by 4 bases; bases with no gene match: 5. The CDR3 region is CASSAMTSGKETQYF. The CDR3 nucleotides are TGTGCCAGCAGCGCCATGACTAGCGGGAAAGAGACCCAGTACTTC.